These 15 T cell receptor beta chains were sequenced from one sample in a study of shared clonotypes between healthy human individuals. Measured with immunoSEQ multiplex PCR; TCRdb has only the in-frame clones, and not every one. This table holds some 490,000 clones, around 73% found once. Material for sequencing was PBMCs. Every receptor here comes from a woman aged 40-49 years in good health. Some clones in this sample may be carry-over from other donors' samples.

Concerning this clone itself: This sequence may be a read error, since a much larger clone differs from it by one base. The rearrangement uses TRBV7-2 and TRBJ2-3, with D unclear. The length of the CDR3 is 12 residues. V shed 4 bases and J shed 1 base, with 3 bases lying between them. The germline V gene encodes CDR1 SGHTA and CDR2 FQGNSA. CDR3: CASSSGTDTQYF. Written as DNA, the CDR3 is TGTGCCAGCAGCTCCGGCACAGATACGCAGTATTTT.

The rearrangement uses TRBV5-5 and TRBJ1-3; D unclear. There are 13 residues in the CDR3. CDR1 is SGHKS, CDR2 YYEKEE, per germline (reference sequence). The V end lost 0 bases, the J end lost 4 bases, and 5 bases lay between the germline ends. The CDR3 region has the DNA TGTGCCAGCAGCTTGGTAGCCGGAAACACCATATATTTT. It specifies CASSLVAGNTIYF.

This clone was observed a few times. V and J are TRBV7-7 and TRBJ1-4; D may be TRBD1 (6 bases). Trimming cost V 5 bases and J 4 bases, with 17 bases left between them. CDR3 length: 16 residues. Germline-derived CDR1 and CDR2 are SSHAT and FNYEAQ (reference sequence). This CDR3 is CASSPGTGADNEKLFF. The CDR3 DNA follows: TGTGCCAGCAGCCCGGGGACGGGGGCTGATAATGAAAAACTGTTTTTT.

Note on this clone: The junction differs from germline at one of its ends, possibly a read error. The V and J genes are TRBV7-7 and TRBJ2-3, with D uncertain. Germline V gene data show CDR1 as SSHAT and CDR2 as FNYEAQ (reference sequence). The CDR3 loop spans 13 amino acids. The CDR3 spells CASSTHWEDTQYF. The CDR3 nucleotides read TGTGCTAGCAGCACCCATTGGGAAGATACGCAGTATTTT.

The J gene is TRBJ2-2, the V gene TRBV19; 8 positions agree with TRBD2. The germline gives CDR1 LNHDA, CDR2 SQIVND (reference sequence). The CDR3 has 20 amino acids. The V segment lost 5 bases and the J segment 1 base; nucleotides outside the gene matches: 18. CDR3 nucleotide sequence: TGTGCCAGTAGTCTTCCCTCGCGGAAACTAGCGGACCTGAACACCGGGGAGCTGTTTTTT. This gives the protein CASSLPSRKLADLNTGELFF.

The rearrangement links TRBV7-9 to TRBJ2-7; a weak D match, TRBD1 (5 bases). Germline V gene sequence: CDR1 SEHNR, CDR2 FQNEAQ (reference sequence). Deletions cut 1 base from V and 2 bases from J, with 12 bases between. CDR3 length: 15 amino acids. CDR3 sequence reads: CASSLVATATYEQYF. Here the CDR3 DNA reads TGTGCCAGCAGCTTAGTTGCGACAGCTACCTACGAGCAGTACTTC.

In this sample, this clone turned up a few times. The chain employs TRBV19 and TRBJ1-5; D gene unclear. Germline V gene data show CDR1 as LNHDA and CDR2 as SQIVND (reference sequence). Between the trimmed V and J ends, which lost 1 base and 3 bases, there was a span of 4 bases. The CDR3 extends over 13 amino acids. For the CDR3, the DNA is TGTGCCAGTAGTATAGGGGTCAATCAGCCCCAGCATTTT. Translating gives CASSIGVNQPQHF.

CDR3 coding DNA: TGTGCCAGCAGCTACCTATTAATATCCGGGGAGCTGTTTTTT. Its protein is CASSYLLISGELFF. The chain couples TRBV7-8 to TRBJ2-2; D ambiguous. The CDR3 spans 14 residues. Germline V CDR1 and CDR2: SGHVS, FQNEAQ. Trimming pared 4 bases from V and 6 bases from J, leaving 12 bases between.

The V and J genes are TRBV6-5 and TRBJ1-1, with 7 bases identical to TRBD1. Germline V lookup: CDR1 MNHEY, CDR2 SVGAGI. V was pared by 6 bases and J by 2 bases, with 6 bases of the junction left unmatched. This CDR3 contains 14 residues. The CDR3 DNA sequence: TGTGCCAGCAGCATACAGGGGAGAAACACTGAAGCTTTCTTT. Translation: CASSIQGRNTEAFF.

This rearrangement joins TRBV18 to TRBJ2-7, with a weak D call TRBD2 (5 bases). Germline-derived CDR1 and CDR2 are KGHSH and LQKENI. CDR3 length equals 14 residues. V was cut by 3 bases and J by 1 base, with 10 bases left in between. The CDR3 sequence: CASSPWTDSYEQYF. In DNA form, the CDR3 reads TGTGCCAGCTCACCCTGGACTGATTCCTACGAGCAGTACTTC.

This rearrangement joins TRBV28 to TRBJ2-1, with D perhaps TRBD2 (5 bases). The germline CDR1 and CDR2 sequences are MDHEN and SYDVKM. Trimming pared 6 bases from V and 14 bases from J, leaving 14 bases between. CDR3 size: 11 residues. The CDR3 protein is CASRSDYLEFF. The CDR3 DNA reads as TGTGCCAGCAGATCCGACTACCTGGAGTTCTTC.

The CDR3 coding sequence is TGTGCCAGCTGGGTAGGGGGCACTGAAGCTTTCTTT. Encoded protein: CASWVGGTEAFF. The gene calls are TRBV6-6 and TRBJ1-1, with D maybe TRBD1 (6 bases). V was trimmed by 8 bases and J by 4 bases, leaving 11 bases between them. The germline gives CDR1 MNHNY, CDR2 SVGAGI (reference sequence). The CDR3 is 12 amino acids.

CDR3: CASSLGTGNTGELFF. In DNA, the CDR3 is TGTGCCAGCAGCCTGGGAACAGGGAACACCGGGGAGCTGTTTTTT. The chain combines TRBV11-2 with TRBJ2-2, with a tentative D call TRBD1 (5 bases). This CDR3 spans 15 amino acids. Germline V gene data show CDR1 as SGHAT and CDR2 as FQNNGV. Trimming shortened V by 5 bases and J by 1 base, and 11 bases separated the two germline ends.

The chain carries TRBV18 and TRBJ1-1; D perhaps matches TRBD1 (6 bases). CDR3 length: 15 amino acids. Trimming shortened V by 3 bases and J by 1 base, and 12 bases separated the two germline ends. Germline CDR1 reads KGHSH; CDR2 reads LQKENI. This CDR3 is CASSPSTGRNTEAFF. The DNA for the CDR3 is TGTGCCAGCTCACCCTCTACAGGGAGGAACACTGAAGCTTTCTTT.

V and J are TRBV6-1 and TRBJ1-1, with 11 positions matching TRBD1. Germline V lookup: CDR1 MNHNS, CDR2 SASEGT. This CDR3 comprises 15 residues. J gave up 4 bases and V 3 bases, and 4 bases lay outside the gene matches. CDR3 nucleotide sequence: TGTGCCAGCAGTGACTGGACAGGGGGCGGCACTGAAGCTTTCTTT. It translates to CASSDWTGGGTEAFF.